A single sample is the source of the 27 T cell receptor beta chains below, sequenced in a study of cytomegalovirus exposure and HLA in healthy donors. PCR primers comprised 60 Vbeta and 13 Jbeta primers. Assay used: immunoSEQ multiplex PCR; TCRdb lists only in-frame clones, some missing. This sample carries about 130,000 clones, approximately 71% of them seen once, and the ten largest clones take around 2%. The sample taken for sequencing was PBMCs. The source of these receptors is a man younger than 40 in good health and CMV-seronegative.

The chain employs TRBV9 and TRBJ2-2, with D hard to call. Germline CDR1 is SGDLS and CDR2 is YYNGEE. V gave up 4 bases and J gave up 6 bases, with 16 bases separating them. The CDR3 runs 15 residues. CDR3 nucleotide sequence: TGTGCCAGCAGCCCTTCTCCCGGCGGAGCCGGGGAGCTGTTTTTT. Its protein is CASSPSPGGAGELFF. Full variable domain (missing parts from reference TRBV9 and TRBJ2-2): DSGVTQTPKHLITATGQRVTLRCSPRSGDLSVYWYQQSLDQGLQFLIQYYNGEERAKGNILERFSAQQFPDLHSELNLSSLELGDSALYFCASSPSPGGAGELFFGEGSRLTVL.

The sample holds a few counts of this clone. The V and J genes are TRBV18 and TRBJ2-1; 14 bases line up with TRBD2. The trim removed 5 bases at V and 8 bases at J, leaving 11 bases unmatched. The CDR3 length is 17 residues. From germline, CDR1 is KGHSH and CDR2 LQKENI. This chain's CDR3 is CASSSGTSGSRADEQFF. The CDR3, as DNA: TGTGCCAGCTCATCAGGGACTAGCGGGAGTAGGGCCGATGAGCAGTTCTTC.

Points on this clone: Additional DNA sequences in this sample encode the identical CDR3. The J gene is TRBJ2-7, the V gene TRBV6-5; D gene unclear. The V end was cut by 6 bases, the J end by 2 bases, with 8 bases between. This CDR3 region has 12 residues. Per germline, CDR1 MNHEY and CDR2 SVGAGI. CDR3 amino acids: CASSPGPYEQYF. In nucleotides, the CDR3 is TGTGCCAGCAGCCCTGGCCCCTACGAGCAGTACTTC.

The chain joins TRBV4-1 to TRBJ1-4, with TRBD1 as a possible D gene (6 bases). Germline CDR1 MGHRA, CDR2 YSYEKL. This CDR3 comprises 15 residues. Trimming shortened V by 7 bases and J by 6 bases, and 18 bases separated the two germline ends. The chain's CDR3 is CASNQGSASDEKLFF. The CDR3 DNA is TGCGCCAGCAATCAGGGGTCCGCCTCGGATGAAAAACTGTTTTTT.

The rearrangement joins TRBV7-9 to TRBJ2-2; D call uncertain. CDR1 is SEHNR, CDR2 FQNEAQ, per germline (reference sequence). This CDR3 is built from 15 residues. Trimming stripped 1 base from V and 4 bases from J, with 10 bases between. The CDR3 region is CASSLGGTGTGELFF. The CDR3 DNA reads as TGTGCCAGCAGCTTAGGCGGAACGGGCACCGGGGAGCTGTTTTTT.

This chain links TRBV19 with TRBJ2-7, with 8 bases identical to TRBD2. CDR3 length: 14 amino acids. CDR1 and CDR2 from the germline V gene are LNHDA and SQIVND (reference sequence). V dropped 1 base and J dropped 7; count of bases not matched to a gene: 6. CDR3 DNA: TGTGCCAGTAGTATAGTTGCAGAGCGGGGGGAGCAGTACTTC. Its protein is CASSIVAERGEQYF.

In this sample, this clone turned up once. The chain is built from TRBV10-3 and TRBJ2-2; 15 nucleotides match TRBD2. The germline V gene encodes CDR1 ENHRY and CDR2 SYGVKD. CDR3 length: 18 amino acids. V was clipped by 6 bases and J by 4 bases; unmatched bases: 9. CDR3 bases: TGTGCCATCAGCGGAGGACTAGCGGGAGGGCCGGGCACCGGGGAGCTGTTTTTT. Encoded protein: CAISGGLAGGPGTGELFF.

A few counts support this clone. This sequence joins TRBV2 and TRBJ1-1; 11 positions agree with TRBD1. The CDR3 has 14 amino acids. V dropped 6 bases and J dropped 4; count of bases not matched to a gene: 4. Per germline, CDR1 SNHLY and CDR2 FYNNEI. For the CDR3, the DNA is TGTGCCAGCAGGGTGGACAGGGGGCCCACTGAAGCTTTCTTT. Translation gives CASRVDRGPTEAFF.

The chain joins TRBV10-3 to TRBJ2-7; 7 bases align to TRBD1. Trimming took 10 bases from V and 0 from J; bases not matched to a gene: 12. Looked up from germline, CDR1 is ENHRY and CDR2 is SYGVKD. The CDR3 consists of 15 residues. The CDR3 sequence is CATNPDRVNSYEQYF. Here the CDR3 DNA reads TGTGCCACCAACCCCGACAGGGTAAACTCCTACGAGCAGTACTTC.

V and J are TRBV5-4 and TRBJ2-7, with TRBD1 as a possible D gene (8 bases). The CDR3 length is 15 residues. The ends were cut back, 1 base at V and 6 bases at J, with 17 bases in the middle. Germline V CDR1 and CDR2: SGHNT, YYREEE (reference sequence). CDR3 coding DNA: TGTGCCAGCAGCTTGTTCATAACAGGGGGGGGCGAGCAGTACTTC. It codes for CASSLFITGGGEQYF.

CDR3 region: CASSSRGADYEQYF. CDR3 in DNA: TGTGCCAGCAGTTCACGCGGGGCGGACTACGAGCAGTACTTC. This sequence joins TRBV27 and TRBJ2-7, with D maybe TRBD2 (6 bases). Germline lookup yields CDR1 MNHEY and CDR2 SMNVEV (reference sequence). Trimming took 4 bases from V and 3 from J, leaving 13 bases between them. The CDR3 runs 14 residues.

The J gene is TRBJ2-4, the V gene TRBV6-6; D unclear. This CDR3 has 12 amino acids. Germline V gene data show CDR1 as MNHNY and CDR2 as SVGAGI (reference sequence). V dropped 0 bases and J dropped 16 bases, with 13 bases sitting between them. CDR3 nucleotide sequence: TGTGCCAGCAGTTACTCGGGCGCTCGTGAATACTTC. This translates into CASSYSGAREYF.

CDR3 sequence: CASSRNYYRIRTDQETQYF. CDR3 sequence (DNA): TGCGCCAGCAGCCGCAATTATTACCGCATTAGGACAGACCAAGAGACCCAGTACTTC. The rearrangement links TRBV4-1 to TRBJ2-5; possible D gene TRBD1, 6 bases. The CDR3 length is 19 residues. CDR1 and CDR2 (germline): MGHRA, YSYEKL. The V gene lost 4 bases and the J gene lost 0 bases, with 24 bases spanning the gap.

This rearrangement joins TRBV10-3 to TRBJ2-7, with a weak D call TRBD2 (5 bases). The CDR3 totals 13 residues. V was cut by 9 bases and J by 2 bases, with 14 bases left in between. CDR1 ENHRY and CDR2 SYGVKD come from the germline V gene. CDR3 amino acids: CAIAESPPYEQYF. In DNA, the CDR3 is TGTGCCATAGCGGAAAGCCCCCCCTACGAGCAGTACTTC.

The chain is built from TRBV27 and TRBJ2-7, with 9 bases aligning to TRBD1. The CDR3 has 16 residues. With V trimmed by 3 bases and J by 4 bases, 10 bases remained unmatched. In germline, CDR1 is MNHEY, CDR2 SMNVEV (reference sequence). CDR3 sequence (DNA): TGTGCCAGCAGTTTTGAGACCGGGACAGGGTTTTACGAGCAGTACTTC. Its protein is CASSFETGTGFYEQYF.

V and J are TRBV5-4 and TRBJ2-5; D remains ambiguous. CDR1 is SGHNT and CDR2 is YYREEE in the germline V gene (reference sequence). The CDR3 totals 14 residues. The V end lost 4 bases, the J end lost 0 bases, and 10 bases lay between the germline ends. CDR3 sequence: CASSTALYQETQYF. The CDR3 DNA sequence: TGTGCCAGCAGCACAGCCCTGTACCAAGAGACCCAGTACTTC.

The chain links TRBV2 to TRBJ2-7; D might be TRBD1 (6 bases). This CDR3 is built from 13 residues. Germline loops: CDR1 SNHLY, CDR2 FYNNEI. With 4 bases removed from V and 3 bases from J, the gap between germline ends came to 10 bases. CDR3 in DNA: TGTGCCAGCAGTGCCCTAGGGGGCTACGAGCAGTACTTC. It codes for CASSALGGYEQYF.

The gene calls are TRBV29-1 and TRBJ1-2; 12 nucleotides align to TRBD1. The CDR3 sequence is 16 residues long. With 6 bases clipped from V and 7 bases from J, the junction kept 15 bases outside the gene matches. CDR1 and CDR2 (germline): SQVTM, ANQGSEA. CDR3 nucleotide sequence: TGCAGCGTCGACGGGCCGGGACAGGGGGCCCAGGGTGGCTACACCTTC. This sequence encodes CSVDGPGQGAQGGYTF.

The chain combines TRBV10-2 with TRBJ2-7; perhaps TRBD1 as D (6 bases). The V and J ends lost 10 bases and 3 bases respectively, with 10 bases between them. The CDR3 has 11 residues. Germline values: CDR1 WSHSY, CDR2 SAAADI. The CDR3 bases are TGCGCCACTGGACAGTTCTACGAGCAGTACTTC. Its translation is CATGQFYEQYF.

This clone was seen once. The chain recombines TRBV6-1 with TRBJ2-7; 10 bases agree with TRBD1. The CDR3 sequence is 15 residues long. V lost 6 bases to trimming and J lost 2 bases; unmatched junction nucleotides: 7. CDR1 is MNHNS, CDR2 SASEGT, per germline. As DNA, the CDR3 is TGTGCCAGCAGAGATCGACAGGGGGCCACCTACGAGCAGTACTTC. Translated, it gives CASRDRQGATYEQYF.

CDR3 region: CASSLPGFYEQYF. CDR3 coding DNA: TGTGCCAGCAGCCTCCCGGGGTTCTACGAGCAGTACTTC. The gene calls are TRBV7-9 and TRBJ2-7; D perhaps matches TRBD2 (5 bases). V shed 5 bases and J shed 3 bases, with 11 bases lying between them. Germline lookup yields CDR1 SEHNR and CDR2 FQNEAQ (reference sequence). CDR3 size: 13 residues.

The CDR3 DNA is TGTGCCACCAGCAGAGATGGACAGGGGGCCCCCTTTCTACCCCTCCACTTT. Translation gives CATSRDGQGAPFLPLHF. The V gene is TRBV15, the J gene TRBJ1-6; 11 bases agree with TRBD1. Germline V gives CDR1 LNHNV, CDR2 YYDKDF (reference sequence). The junction had 10 bases not matched to a gene; V was cut back by 0 bases and J by 12 bases. The length of the CDR3 is 17 residues.

V is TRBV10-1 and J is TRBJ2-7; perhaps TRBD2 as D (6 bases). Germline-derived CDR1 and CDR2 are WNHNN and SYGVQD (reference sequence). Trimming took off 2 bases at V and 0 bases at J, with 8 bases between the two ends. The CDR3 has 14 amino acids. The CDR3 sequence is CASSEAGNSYEQYF. The CDR3 DNA is TGCGCCAGCAGTGAGGCGGGGAACTCCTACGAGCAGTACTTC.

The V call is TRBV5-1, the J call TRBJ2-7; 7 bases fit TRBD1. The germline V gene encodes CDR1 SGHRS and CDR2 YFSETQ. The J segment lost 6 bases and the V segment lost 2 bases, leaving 8 bases of the junction unmatched. The CDR3 totals 14 residues. The CDR3 region is CASSFGTANLEQYF. CDR3 in DNA: TGCGCCAGCAGCTTCGGGACAGCTAACCTCGAGCAGTACTTC.

The V and J genes are TRBV19 and TRBJ1-1; D unresolved. This CDR3 comprises 13 residues. Trimming took off 7 bases at V and 4 bases at J, with 13 bases between the two ends. The V gene's germline CDR1 is LNHDA and CDR2 SQIVND (reference sequence). The chain's CDR3 is CASTAWAGTEAFF. The CDR3 nucleotides read TGTGCCAGTACCGCCTGGGCGGGCACTGAAGCTTTCTTT.

CDR3: CASSFEGGAGELFF. The CDR3 DNA reads TGCGCCAGCAGCTTCGAGGGAGGGGCCGGGGAGCTGTTTTTT. The rearrangement uses TRBV5-1 and TRBJ2-2; 7 bases map to TRBD2. Germline V gives CDR1 SGHRS, CDR2 YFSETQ. CDR3 size: 14 residues. V trimming: 2 bases; J trimming: 6 bases; junction bases outside the gene matches: 4.

The rearrangement links TRBV9 to TRBJ1-3, with D possibly TRBD1 on 6 matching bases. Germline loops: CDR1 SGDLS, CDR2 YYNGEE. The CDR3 totals 15 residues. Trimming took off 3 bases at V and 0 bases at J, with 10 bases between the two ends. The CDR3 loop reads CASSEEQGSGNTIYF. The CDR3 DNA sequence: TGTGCCAGCAGCGAGGAACAGGGCTCTGGAAACACCATATATTTT.